The 27 T cell receptor beta chains below were found in one sample sequenced in a study of T cells in Graves' hyperthyroidism and ophthalmopathy (dated by TCRdb to about 2019). The library came from multiplex PCR. Sequencing used an Illumina HiSeq 2000. Amplification of TCR beta CDR3 regions was carried out from RNA transcripts. A first-round RT-PCR of the TCR CDR3 used the HTBI primer set with the Qiagen OneStep RT-PCR kit. TCRdb trimmed public reads at Q25 via fastp, called clones via MiXCR and kept in-frame beta chains. Every distinct CDR3 protein forms one entry, paired with its most common genes and DNA. The sample yields hundreds of thousands of distinct CDR3 sequences; 35% to 45% were counted once. Jointly, the top ten make up approximately 8.7% of the sample. The sequenced sample consisted of blood. The receptors stem from a man younger than 35 with Graves' hyperthyroidism.

The chain carries TRBV6-1 and TRBJ2-2; the D gene is possibly TRBD1 (5 bases). Germline CDR1 MNHNS, CDR2 SASEGT. V dropped 0 bases and J dropped 8 bases, with 7 bases sitting between them. The CDR3 has 13 amino acids. The CDR3 region has the DNA TGTGCCAGCAGTGAAGCTAGGACAGGGGAGCTGTTTTTT. Residues: CASSEARTGELFF.

Only a few counts were recorded for this clonotype. The V gene is TRBV2, the J gene TRBJ1-1, with D possibly TRBD1 on 5 matching bases. Trimming pared 8 bases from V and 9 bases from J, leaving 19 bases between. From germline, CDR1 is SNHLY and CDR2 FYNNEI. This CDR3 is 13 amino acids long. CDR3 sequence (DNA): TGTGCCAGCTCACTCCGGGACGGAGAACAAGCTTTCTTT. This sequence encodes CASSLRDGEQAFF.

As concerns this clonotype: The junction departs from germline at one end; a sequencing error may be responsible. The gene calls are TRBV7-2 and TRBJ2-7, with D hard to call. The germline gives CDR1 SGHTA, CDR2 FQGNSA. The CDR3 covers 16 residues. This chain's CDR3 is CASSQEFGNPSYEQYF. The CDR3 coding sequence is TGCGCCAGCAGCCAAGAGTTTGGCAACCCGTCCTACGAGCAGTACTTC.

V usage is TRBV10-3 and J usage is TRBJ1-5; 11 bases are a match to TRBD1. Germline CDR1 and CDR2: ENHRY and SYGVKD. The CDR3 totals 13 residues. V lost 10 bases, J lost 11 bases, and 10 bases stayed unmatched. In DNA form, the CDR3 reads TGTGCCACCGGGACAGGGGGACAAGAGACCCAGCATTTT. This encodes CATGTGGQETQHF.

The table lists this clonotype with many counts. This chain links TRBV7-2 with TRBJ2-7; TRBD2 matches at 10 bases. The CDR3 consists of 15 residues. V trimming: 5 bases; J trimming: 1 base; junction bases outside the gene matches: 5. Germline V lookup: CDR1 SGHTA, CDR2 FQGNSA. Written as DNA, the CDR3 is TGTGCCAGCAGCACAGGGACTAGCGCTTCCTACGAGCAGTACTTC. Its translation is CASSTGTSASYEQYF.

There are a few counts of this clonotype. This CDR3 is CASGLYINQPQHF. The CDR3 nucleotides read TGTGCTAGTGGTTTGTACATAAATCAGCCCCAGCATTTT. V and J are TRBV12-3 or TRBV12-4 and TRBJ1-5; D gene ambiguous. The CDR3 has 13 amino acids.

As regards this clonotype: It may be a read error: a sequence one base away is much more abundant. V and J are TRBV6-4 and TRBJ1-3; D call uncertain. This CDR3 contains 13 residues. Germline CDR1 reads MRHNA; CDR2 reads SNTAGT. The CDR3 loop is CASSDSPGNTTYF. CDR3 DNA: TGTGCCAGCAGTGACAGCCCTGGAAACACCACATATTTT.

This clonotype was detected a few times. The chain is built from TRBV20-1 and TRBJ1-4; TRBD1 might be the D (5 bases). The ends were cut back, 0 bases at V and 1 base at J, with 6 bases in the middle. CDR1 and CDR2 (germline): DFQATT, SNEGSKA (reference sequence). This CDR3 comprises 14 residues. CDR3 nucleotide sequence: TGCAGTGCTAGAGAGGGGGTAACTAATGAAAAACTGTTTTTT. Encoded protein: CSAREGVTNEKLFF.

This clonotype was counted only a few times. The V gene is TRBV19, the J gene TRBJ2-5; 7 bases map to TRBD1. The CDR3 is 15 residues long. The germline gives CDR1 LNHDA, CDR2 SQIVND (reference sequence). The J segment lost 2 bases and the V segment lost 3 bases, leaving 6 bases of the junction unmatched. The CDR3, as DNA: TGTGCCAGTAGTATTTCTGCCAGGGGGCAAGAGACCCAGTACTTC. Translating gives CASSISARGQETQYF.

This clonotype was found a few times. This rearrangement joins TRBV27 to TRBJ2-6, with 7 nucleotides matching TRBD1. Germline-derived CDR1 and CDR2 are MNHEY and SMNVEV (reference sequence). J was trimmed by 1 base and V by 5 bases; bases with no gene match: 11. This CDR3 contains 18 residues. The CDR3, as DNA: TGTGCCAGCAGTACCATACGGGACAGTCCTTCTGGGGCCAACGTCCTGACTTTC. Protein sequence: CASSTIRDSPSGANVLTF.

The chain links TRBV15 to TRBJ2-5, with D unclear. Germline CDR1 reads LNHNV; CDR2 reads YYDKDF (reference sequence). This CDR3 spans 15 amino acids. V lost 0 bases and J 1 base, leaving 9 bases between the germline ends. In nucleotides, the CDR3 is TGTGCCACCAGCAGAGATCCCCTGGGCCAAGAGACCCAGTACTTC. It encodes CATSRDPLGQETQYF.

This clonotype was seen a single time. The J gene is TRBJ1-2, the V gene TRBV2, with D perhaps TRBD1 (5 bases). The CDR3 loop spans 12 amino acids. Germline V gene sequence: CDR1 SNHLY, CDR2 FYNNEI. Trimming cost V 1 base and J 8 bases, with 8 bases left between them. CDR3 loop: CASSEGDLGYTF. For the CDR3, the DNA is TGTGCCAGCAGTGAAGGGGACTTGGGCTACACCTTC.

The chain combines TRBV20-1 with TRBJ2-7, with TRBD1 identical over 7 bases. J was trimmed by 9 bases and V by 6 bases; bases with no gene match: 5. The CDR3 covers 10 residues. Germline values: CDR1 DFQATT, CDR2 SNEGSKA (reference sequence). DNA of the CDR3: TGCAGTGCATTCCAGGGGGTGCAGTACTTC. This sequence encodes CSAFQGVQYF.

This clonotype was counted once. A read error is possible here, since a much larger clone lies one base away. V is TRBV20-1 and J is TRBJ1-2; no clear D gene. This CDR3 region has 12 residues. The V gene's germline CDR1 is DFQATT and CDR2 SNEGSKA (reference sequence). The CDR3 coding sequence is TGCGGTGGCCTCCGAAGGGACTATGGCTACACCTTC. It translates to CGGLRRDYGYTF.

This clonotype was seen ten or more times. The V call is TRBV15, the J call TRBJ1-6; 8 bases are shared with TRBD1. The CDR3 consists of 15 residues. Germline V CDR1 and CDR2: LNHNV, YYDKDF (reference sequence). Unmatched junction bases numbered 2, after V lost 0 bases and J lost 7 bases. The DNA of the CDR3 is TGTGCCACCAGCAGAGAGGACAGGGCGAATTCACCCCTCCACTTT. Its translation is CATSREDRANSPLHF.

This chain connects TRBV5-1 to TRBJ1-1; no reliable D call. V lost 0 bases to trimming and J lost 3 bases, with 12 bases between them. Germline CDR1 SGHRS, CDR2 YFSETQ. This CDR3 has 15 amino acids. The CDR3 spells CASSLGEFEDTEAFF. In nucleotides, the CDR3 is TGCGCCAGCAGCTTGGGGGAGTTTGAGGACACTGAAGCTTTCTTT.

This chain connects TRBV29-1 to TRBJ1-2; 10 bases agree with TRBD1. Germline CDR1 is SQVTM and CDR2 is ANQGSEA. The CDR3 loop spans 14 amino acids. V gave up 3 bases and J gave up 5 bases; unmatched junction bases: 6. The CDR3 loop is CSVEGDRGGYGYTF. For the CDR3, the DNA is TGCAGCGTTGAGGGGGACAGGGGTGGTTATGGCTACACCTTC.

The chain is built from TRBV29-1 and TRBJ1-3; 7 bases are a match to TRBD1. With 0 bases clipped from V and 3 bases from J, the junction kept 5 bases outside the gene matches. Looked up from germline, CDR1 is SQVTM and CDR2 is ANQGSEA. This CDR3 is 15 amino acids long. The CDR3 nucleotides are TGCAGCGTTGAAGATCAGGGGGGCTATGGAAACACCATATATTTT. It specifies CSVEDQGGYGNTIYF. The whole variable domain, remainder taken from reference TRBV29-1 and TRBJ1-3, is SAVISQKPSRDICQRGTSLTIQCQVDSQVTMMFWYRQQPGQSLTLIATANQGSEATYESGFVIDKFPISRPNLTFSTLTVSNMSPEDSSIYLCSVEDQGGYGNTIYFGEGSWLTVV.

A remark on this clonotype: It may be a read error: a sequence one base away is much more abundant. The chain joins TRBV20-1 to TRBJ2-2; TRBD2 is a possible D gene (6 bases). CDR3 length equals 11 residues. Germline V gene data show CDR1 as DFQATT and CDR2 as SNEGSKA (reference sequence). The CDR3 DNA sequence: TGCAGTGCTCGGGAAGGAGGGGAGCTGCTTTTT. Translating gives CSAREGGELLF.

This clonotype was observed at least ten times. The chain recombines TRBV7-9 with TRBJ1-2; D remains ambiguous. The length of the CDR3 is 12 residues. Trimming shortened V by 5 bases and J by 4 bases, and 8 bases separated the two germline ends. In germline, CDR1 is SEHNR, CDR2 FQNEAQ (reference sequence). CDR3 amino acids: CASSLVSYGYTF. Written as DNA, the CDR3 is TGTGCCAGCAGCCTGGTGTCCTATGGCTACACCTTC.

This chain joins TRBV27 and TRBJ2-5; D not certain. V shed 4 bases and J shed 2 bases, with 14 bases lying between them. Germline V gene data show CDR1 as MNHEY and CDR2 as SMNVEV (reference sequence). This CDR3 contains 15 residues. The CDR3 DNA reads as TGTGCCAGCAGTTCCTTGGGCCTGGCGCAAGAGACCCAGTACTTC. Translated: CASSSLGLAQETQYF.

The chain combines TRBV5-6 with TRBJ1-5, with no clear D. The CDR3 totals 13 residues. Trimming pared 0 bases from V and 6 bases from J, leaving 7 bases between. The germline gives CDR1 SGHDT, CDR2 YYEEEE. The chain's CDR3 is CASSLAMGQPQHF. The CDR3 nucleotides read TGTGCCAGCAGCTTGGCCATGGGTCAGCCCCAGCATTTT.

This clonotype was counted at least ten times. The V call is TRBV15, the J call TRBJ1-1; weak D call: TRBD1 (6 bases). The germline gives CDR1 LNHNV, CDR2 YYDKDF (reference sequence). The CDR3 has 18 residues. V lost 0 bases to trimming and J lost 3 bases, with 20 bases between them. CDR3: CATSRDWTTQGTDTEAFF. The CDR3 bases are TGTGCCACCAGCAGAGATTGGACAACTCAGGGGACTGACACTGAAGCTTTCTTT. The full variable domain, with the rest looked up from reference TRBV15 and TRBJ1-1, is DAMVIQNPRYQVTQFGKPVTLSCSQTLNHNVMYWYQQKSSQAPKLLFHYYDKDFNNEADTPDNFQSRRPNTSFCFLDIRSPGLGDTAMYLCATSRDWTTQGTDTEAFFGQGTRLTVV.

The V call is TRBV9, the J call TRBJ1-4, with TRBD1 identical over 9 bases. In germline, CDR1 is SGDLS, CDR2 YYNGEE. The V segment lost 4 bases and the J segment 7 bases; nucleotides outside the gene matches: 11. There are 16 residues in the CDR3. CDR3 coding DNA: TGTGCCAGCAGCCAATGGACCACAGGGGGCGGTGAAAAACTGTTTTTT. Protein: CASSQWTTGGGEKLFF.

The table lists this clonotype with many counts. This chain uses TRBV9 with TRBJ1-4; D not resolved. The germline V gene has CDR1 SGDLS and CDR2 YYNGEE. Trimming cost V 1 base and J 5 bases, with 12 bases left between them. The CDR3 runs 15 residues. The CDR3 nucleotides are TGTGCCAGCAGCGTATCAGCCAGAGGAAATGAAAAACTGTTTTTT. Translated: CASSVSARGNEKLFF.

As for this clonotype: One end of the junction does not line up with germline, which may come from a read error. The rearrangement uses TRBV2 and TRBJ2-6; 8 positions match TRBD2. The CDR3 has 18 residues. Germline loops: CDR1 SNHLY, CDR2 FYNNEI. The CDR3 reads CAGSEGLDDYSGANVLTF. The CDR3 DNA follows: TGTGCCGGCAGTGAGGGACTAGATGACTACTCTGGGGCCAACGTCCTGACTTTC.

This clonotype was detected only once. A single base separates this from a much larger clone, so it may be a read error. The final CDR3 position lacks the conserved phenylalanine or tryptophan, pointing to a likely read error. The chain carries TRBV7-2 and TRBJ1-1; possibly TRBD1 for D (5 bases). Germline CDR1 reads SGHTA; CDR2 reads FQGNSA. Trimming removed 1 base from V and 2 bases from J, with 11 bases in between. The length of the CDR3 is 15 residues. In DNA, the CDR3 is TGTGCCAGCAGCTTAGTGGCGACAGTTAACACTGAAGCTTTCCTT. Protein: CASSLVATVNTEAFL.